This T cell receptor (beta chain) was identified in a study of T cell repertoires in cytomegalovirus infection. Each CDR3 protein gets one entry after TCRdb re-called the reads with MiXCR. The data show 450,000 to 550,000 distinct CDR3 sequences, with roughly 42% seen just once and about 39% held by the top ten. Comment on this clonotype: Its antigen is as yet unknown.

This CDR3 has 15 amino acids. V was clipped by 5 bases and J by 2 bases, with 15 bases between them. Germline V gives CDR1 SGHTA, CDR2 FQGNSA. The input for sequencing was cultured PBMCs, taken from culture after CMV antigen stimulation. The rearrangement joins TRBV7-2 to TRBJ2-5; D is possibly TRBD2 (5 bases). This sequence originates from a human donor in good health (CMV status not recorded). Some clones in this sample may be carry-over from other donors' samples. The CDR3 is CASSRGRLPQETQYF. Here the CDR3 DNA reads TGTGCCAGCAGCCGAGGCCGACTACCACAAGAGACCCAGTACTTC.